In this sample, the clone carrying this T cell receptor (beta chain) turned up a few times. These data originate in a study of identical twins. Template switching introduced a universal primer site, and the cDNA bore unique molecular identifiers. TCRdb re-analysed the 5' RACE reads in MiXCR, keeping a single row per CDR3 protein. The table has hundreds of thousands of distinct CDR3 sequences, 8.6% seen once; the top ten hold roughly 0.9%. The donor group consisted entirely of healthy Caucasians. Germline V CDR1 and CDR2: GTSNPN, SVGIG (reference sequence). Trimming removed 8 bases from V and 2 bases from J, with 9 bases in between. The CDR3 is 11 residues long. Another study also made use of these data, one on yellow fever vaccine responses in identical twins.

This TCR was sampled from a woman in her late teens or twenties in good health. The chain links TRBV30 to TRBJ1-1, with a weak D call TRBD1 (6 bases). Material: PBMCs. The CDR3 loop is CAGGTNTEAFF. For the CDR3, the DNA is TGTGCCGGGGGGACAAACACTGAAGCTTTCTTT.